What follows are 17 T cell receptor beta chains derived from one specimen sequenced in a study of blood T cell repertoires in COVID-19. Only in-frame clones appear in the TCRdb table, and some are missing; sequencing was by immunoSEQ multiplex PCR. This table has 200,000 or so clones, 80% to 90% appearing once. The specimen was PBMCs or T cells enriched from blood (not recorded which). These receptors originate from a woman aged 40 to 49 with acute COVID-19.

A word on this clone: Other nucleotide sequences in the sample specify the same CDR3. The genes are TRBV7-9 and TRBJ1-6; no definite D call. The CDR3 runs to 13 residues. The V end was cut by 0 bases, the J end by 8 bases, with 5 bases between. The germline CDR1 and CDR2 sequences are SEHNR and FQNEAQ (reference sequence). CDR3 loop: CASSLAADSPLHF. In DNA, the CDR3 is TGTGCCAGCAGCTTAGCGGCAGATTCACCCCTCCACTTT.

The gene calls are TRBV7-9 and TRBJ2-1; D is possibly TRBD1 (5 bases). V was cut by 5 bases and J by 5 bases, with 10 bases left in between. Germline V gene sequence: CDR1 SEHNR, CDR2 FQNEAQ (reference sequence). The CDR3 is 13 residues long. The CDR3 DNA is TGTGCCAGCAGCCTCTCAGGGAACAATGAGCAGTTCTTC. Residues: CASSLSGNNEQFF. Variable domain in full (rest from reference TRBV7-9 and TRBJ2-1): DTGVSQNPRHKITKRGQNVTFRCDPISEHNRLYWYRQTLGQGPEFLTYFQNEAQLEKSRLLSDRFSAERPKGSFSTLEIQRTEQGDSAMYLCASSLSGNNEQFFGPGTRLTVL.

The V gene is TRBV7-2, the J gene TRBJ2-7; 10 bases fit TRBD1. Germline V gene sequence: CDR1 SGHTA, CDR2 FQGNSA. The V gene end was trimmed by 2 bases and the J gene end by 2 bases; junction bases not matched to a gene: 6. This CDR3 is 16 amino acids long. CDR3 protein: CASSLPGQGIPYEQYF. The CDR3 bases are TGTGCCAGCAGCTTACCGGGACAGGGGATCCCCTACGAGCAGTACTTC.

This clone appeared once. At the DNA level, this CDR3 is encoded by other sequences in the same sample as well. V is TRBV12-3 or TRBV12-4 and J is TRBJ1-1; D call uncertain. This CDR3 region has 11 residues. The germline V and J ends were trimmed by 1 base and 7 bases, with 4 bases remaining between them. The CDR3 DNA is TGTGCCAGCAGTTTAGGACTTGAAGCTTTCTTT. Translation gives CASSLGLEAFF.

The V and J genes are TRBV11-2 and TRBJ1-3; D is undetermined. Looked up from germline, CDR1 is SGHAT and CDR2 is FQNNGV. The V end lost 0 bases, the J end lost 0 bases, and 15 bases lay between the germline ends. The CDR3 has 18 amino acids. The CDR3 DNA follows: TGTGCCAGCAGCTTAGATTTCGCAGGTGAAAGCTCTGGAAACACCATATATTTT. Its protein product is CASSLDFAGESSGNTIYF.

This chain links TRBV19 with TRBJ2-5, with a possible D match to TRBD1 (7 bases). The germline gives CDR1 LNHDA, CDR2 SQIVND (reference sequence). The germline V and J ends were trimmed by 4 bases and 5 bases, with 20 bases remaining between them. The CDR3 runs to 16 residues. CDR3 coding DNA: TGTGCCAGTAGTAGCGGGGTTAGACAGGGAGGCGAGACCCAGTACTTC. Its protein is CASSSGVRQGGETQYF. Drawing the rest from reference TRBV19 and TRBJ2-5, the complete variable domain is DGGITQSPKYLFRKEGQNVTLSCEQNLNHDAMYWYRQDPGQGLRLIYYSQIVNDFQKGDIAEGYSVSREKKESFPLTVTSAQKNPTAFYLCASSSGVRQGGETQYFGPGTRLLVL.

This chain's CDR3 is CSASSTDSSNYGYTF. Written as DNA, the CDR3 is TGCAGTGCTAGTAGTACGGACAGCTCAAACTATGGCTACACCTTC. This chain uses TRBV20-1 with TRBJ1-2; tentatively, D is TRBD1 (6 bases). The V end lost 3 bases, the J end lost 2 bases, and 16 bases lay between the germline ends. Per the germline V gene, CDR1 is DFQATT and CDR2 is SNEGSKA (reference sequence). The CDR3 length is 15 residues.

The chain joins TRBV4-3 to TRBJ2-1; 10 bases agree with TRBD2. The CDR3 sequence is 16 residues long. The V gene's germline CDR1 is LGHNA and CDR2 YSLEER. Unmatched junction bases numbered 2, after V lost 1 base and J lost 2 bases. CDR3 sequence: CASSQGAGGAYNEQFF. The CDR3 nucleotides are TGCGCCAGCAGCCAAGGAGCGGGGGGGGCCTACAATGAGCAGTTCTTC.

This chain connects TRBV14 to TRBJ2-1; no reliable D call. Per the germline V gene, CDR1 is SGHDN and CDR2 is FVKESK. Trimming removed 4 bases at V and 0 bases at J, with 10 bases between. The CDR3 runs to 15 residues. CDR3 in DNA: TGTGCCAGCAGCCCACATGTATTCTCCTACAATGAGCAGTTCTTC. Translated, it gives CASSPHVFSYNEQFF.

The chain is built from TRBV4-3 and TRBJ2-3; a possible D gene is TRBD1 (6 bases). The CDR3 is 13 amino acids. Between the trimmed V and J ends, which lost 6 bases and 3 bases, there was a span of 10 bases. CDR1 and CDR2 (germline): LGHNA, YSLEER. CDR3 sequence: CASRGRGTDTQYF. The CDR3 coding sequence is TGCGCCAGCAGGGGCAGGGGTACAGATACGCAGTATTTT.

The CDR3 sequence: CSARGNSYEQYF. The CDR3 DNA is TGCAGCGCGAGGGGGAACTCCTACGAGCAGTACTTC. The rearrangement uses TRBV29-1 and TRBJ2-7, with a possible D match to TRBD1 (6 bases). V lost 7 bases and J 0 bases, leaving 10 bases between the germline ends. The CDR3 is made up of 12 amino acids. Germline assignment: CDR1 SQVTM and CDR2 ANQGSEA.

This clone occurred a few times. Other DNA sequences in this sample translate to the same CDR3. The V and J genes are TRBV19 and TRBJ1-1; D is undetermined. This CDR3 region has 14 residues. Germline V gene lookup returns CDR1 LNHDA and CDR2 SQIVND (reference sequence). V was pared by 2 bases and J by 1 base, with 8 bases between. CDR3 residues: CASSIRSKNTEAFF. DNA for the CDR3: TGTGCCAGTAGTATACGGTCCAAGAACACTGAAGCTTTCTTT.

V is TRBV19 and J is TRBJ2-1, with 10 nucleotides matching TRBD2. CDR1 and CDR2 (germline): LNHDA, SQIVND (reference sequence). The CDR3 runs to 15 residues. J gave up 6 bases and V 2 bases, and 4 bases lay outside the gene matches. CDR3 nucleotide sequence: TGTGCCAGTAGTATAAGTAGCGGGGGGTTCAATGAGCAGTTCTTC. It specifies CASSISSGGFNEQFF.

V and J are TRBV7-2 and TRBJ2-3, with 8 bases that match TRBD2. J lost 3 bases, V lost 5 bases, and 4 bases had no gene match. Per the germline V gene, CDR1 is SGHTA and CDR2 is FQGNSA. The CDR3 totals 14 residues. The CDR3 DNA sequence: TGTGCCAGCAGCCGGACTAGCCTAACAGATACGCAGTATTTT. This translates into CASSRTSLTDTQYF.

The genes are TRBV19 and TRBJ1-2; D perhaps matches TRBD1 (5 bases). Germline V CDR1 and CDR2: LNHDA, SQIVND (reference sequence). CDR3 length: 15 residues. Trimming left V 1 base short and J 1 base short, with 10 bases between. CDR3 coding DNA: TGTGCCAGTAGTATAGGGCAGGGTGGTAACTATGGCTACACCTTC. This translates into CASSIGQGGNYGYTF.

The CDR3 region has the DNA TGTGCCAGCAGCCTAGACAGGGGCACCGGGGAGCTGTTTTTT. Its translation: CASSLDRGTGELFF. The genes are TRBV27 and TRBJ2-2; 8 bases match TRBD1. The germline gives CDR1 MNHEY, CDR2 SMNVEV (reference sequence). This CDR3 is 14 amino acids long. J gave up 4 bases and V 6 bases, and 4 bases lay outside the gene matches.

The chain carries TRBV29-1 and TRBJ2-1, with 12 bases aligning to TRBD2. Germline CDR1 is SQVTM and CDR2 is ANQGSEA. V shed 5 bases and J 7 bases; nucleotides not matched to a gene: 6. CDR3 length equals 14 residues. The CDR3 reads CSVPSGGAGNEQFF. The CDR3 region has the DNA TGCAGCGTTCCTAGCGGGGGGGCAGGGAATGAGCAGTTCTTC.